The sequence of this T cell receptor (beta chain) was determined in a study of cytomegalovirus exposure and HLA in healthy donors. Study-level findings and limits: After further analysis at a later stage, some 15,000 TCR beta sequences were associated with HLA alleles at 0.05 false discovery rate.

The PCR used 60 Vbeta and 13 Jbeta primers. The data were produced by immunoSEQ multiplex PCR, yet TCRdb's version contains in-frame clones alone and is incomplete. This table holds just under 95,000 clones, over 70% found once. A note on this clone: Its antigen is unknown.

Every donor was a healthy person donating bone marrow. This clonotype was sampled from a man aged 45 to 65 in good health and CMV-seropositive. Sequencing was carried out using PBMCs.

CDR3 in amino acids: CASSDGGAGDTQYF. The CDR3 coding sequence is TGTGCCAGCAGTGACGGGGGGGCGGGTGATACGCAGTATTTT. The rearrangement links TRBV25-1 to TRBJ2-3, with TRBD2 matching over 8 bases. Looked up from germline, CDR1 is MGHDK and CDR2 is SYGVNS. The junction had 5 bases not matched to a gene; V was cut back by 3 bases and J by 6 bases. The CDR3 runs to 14 residues.